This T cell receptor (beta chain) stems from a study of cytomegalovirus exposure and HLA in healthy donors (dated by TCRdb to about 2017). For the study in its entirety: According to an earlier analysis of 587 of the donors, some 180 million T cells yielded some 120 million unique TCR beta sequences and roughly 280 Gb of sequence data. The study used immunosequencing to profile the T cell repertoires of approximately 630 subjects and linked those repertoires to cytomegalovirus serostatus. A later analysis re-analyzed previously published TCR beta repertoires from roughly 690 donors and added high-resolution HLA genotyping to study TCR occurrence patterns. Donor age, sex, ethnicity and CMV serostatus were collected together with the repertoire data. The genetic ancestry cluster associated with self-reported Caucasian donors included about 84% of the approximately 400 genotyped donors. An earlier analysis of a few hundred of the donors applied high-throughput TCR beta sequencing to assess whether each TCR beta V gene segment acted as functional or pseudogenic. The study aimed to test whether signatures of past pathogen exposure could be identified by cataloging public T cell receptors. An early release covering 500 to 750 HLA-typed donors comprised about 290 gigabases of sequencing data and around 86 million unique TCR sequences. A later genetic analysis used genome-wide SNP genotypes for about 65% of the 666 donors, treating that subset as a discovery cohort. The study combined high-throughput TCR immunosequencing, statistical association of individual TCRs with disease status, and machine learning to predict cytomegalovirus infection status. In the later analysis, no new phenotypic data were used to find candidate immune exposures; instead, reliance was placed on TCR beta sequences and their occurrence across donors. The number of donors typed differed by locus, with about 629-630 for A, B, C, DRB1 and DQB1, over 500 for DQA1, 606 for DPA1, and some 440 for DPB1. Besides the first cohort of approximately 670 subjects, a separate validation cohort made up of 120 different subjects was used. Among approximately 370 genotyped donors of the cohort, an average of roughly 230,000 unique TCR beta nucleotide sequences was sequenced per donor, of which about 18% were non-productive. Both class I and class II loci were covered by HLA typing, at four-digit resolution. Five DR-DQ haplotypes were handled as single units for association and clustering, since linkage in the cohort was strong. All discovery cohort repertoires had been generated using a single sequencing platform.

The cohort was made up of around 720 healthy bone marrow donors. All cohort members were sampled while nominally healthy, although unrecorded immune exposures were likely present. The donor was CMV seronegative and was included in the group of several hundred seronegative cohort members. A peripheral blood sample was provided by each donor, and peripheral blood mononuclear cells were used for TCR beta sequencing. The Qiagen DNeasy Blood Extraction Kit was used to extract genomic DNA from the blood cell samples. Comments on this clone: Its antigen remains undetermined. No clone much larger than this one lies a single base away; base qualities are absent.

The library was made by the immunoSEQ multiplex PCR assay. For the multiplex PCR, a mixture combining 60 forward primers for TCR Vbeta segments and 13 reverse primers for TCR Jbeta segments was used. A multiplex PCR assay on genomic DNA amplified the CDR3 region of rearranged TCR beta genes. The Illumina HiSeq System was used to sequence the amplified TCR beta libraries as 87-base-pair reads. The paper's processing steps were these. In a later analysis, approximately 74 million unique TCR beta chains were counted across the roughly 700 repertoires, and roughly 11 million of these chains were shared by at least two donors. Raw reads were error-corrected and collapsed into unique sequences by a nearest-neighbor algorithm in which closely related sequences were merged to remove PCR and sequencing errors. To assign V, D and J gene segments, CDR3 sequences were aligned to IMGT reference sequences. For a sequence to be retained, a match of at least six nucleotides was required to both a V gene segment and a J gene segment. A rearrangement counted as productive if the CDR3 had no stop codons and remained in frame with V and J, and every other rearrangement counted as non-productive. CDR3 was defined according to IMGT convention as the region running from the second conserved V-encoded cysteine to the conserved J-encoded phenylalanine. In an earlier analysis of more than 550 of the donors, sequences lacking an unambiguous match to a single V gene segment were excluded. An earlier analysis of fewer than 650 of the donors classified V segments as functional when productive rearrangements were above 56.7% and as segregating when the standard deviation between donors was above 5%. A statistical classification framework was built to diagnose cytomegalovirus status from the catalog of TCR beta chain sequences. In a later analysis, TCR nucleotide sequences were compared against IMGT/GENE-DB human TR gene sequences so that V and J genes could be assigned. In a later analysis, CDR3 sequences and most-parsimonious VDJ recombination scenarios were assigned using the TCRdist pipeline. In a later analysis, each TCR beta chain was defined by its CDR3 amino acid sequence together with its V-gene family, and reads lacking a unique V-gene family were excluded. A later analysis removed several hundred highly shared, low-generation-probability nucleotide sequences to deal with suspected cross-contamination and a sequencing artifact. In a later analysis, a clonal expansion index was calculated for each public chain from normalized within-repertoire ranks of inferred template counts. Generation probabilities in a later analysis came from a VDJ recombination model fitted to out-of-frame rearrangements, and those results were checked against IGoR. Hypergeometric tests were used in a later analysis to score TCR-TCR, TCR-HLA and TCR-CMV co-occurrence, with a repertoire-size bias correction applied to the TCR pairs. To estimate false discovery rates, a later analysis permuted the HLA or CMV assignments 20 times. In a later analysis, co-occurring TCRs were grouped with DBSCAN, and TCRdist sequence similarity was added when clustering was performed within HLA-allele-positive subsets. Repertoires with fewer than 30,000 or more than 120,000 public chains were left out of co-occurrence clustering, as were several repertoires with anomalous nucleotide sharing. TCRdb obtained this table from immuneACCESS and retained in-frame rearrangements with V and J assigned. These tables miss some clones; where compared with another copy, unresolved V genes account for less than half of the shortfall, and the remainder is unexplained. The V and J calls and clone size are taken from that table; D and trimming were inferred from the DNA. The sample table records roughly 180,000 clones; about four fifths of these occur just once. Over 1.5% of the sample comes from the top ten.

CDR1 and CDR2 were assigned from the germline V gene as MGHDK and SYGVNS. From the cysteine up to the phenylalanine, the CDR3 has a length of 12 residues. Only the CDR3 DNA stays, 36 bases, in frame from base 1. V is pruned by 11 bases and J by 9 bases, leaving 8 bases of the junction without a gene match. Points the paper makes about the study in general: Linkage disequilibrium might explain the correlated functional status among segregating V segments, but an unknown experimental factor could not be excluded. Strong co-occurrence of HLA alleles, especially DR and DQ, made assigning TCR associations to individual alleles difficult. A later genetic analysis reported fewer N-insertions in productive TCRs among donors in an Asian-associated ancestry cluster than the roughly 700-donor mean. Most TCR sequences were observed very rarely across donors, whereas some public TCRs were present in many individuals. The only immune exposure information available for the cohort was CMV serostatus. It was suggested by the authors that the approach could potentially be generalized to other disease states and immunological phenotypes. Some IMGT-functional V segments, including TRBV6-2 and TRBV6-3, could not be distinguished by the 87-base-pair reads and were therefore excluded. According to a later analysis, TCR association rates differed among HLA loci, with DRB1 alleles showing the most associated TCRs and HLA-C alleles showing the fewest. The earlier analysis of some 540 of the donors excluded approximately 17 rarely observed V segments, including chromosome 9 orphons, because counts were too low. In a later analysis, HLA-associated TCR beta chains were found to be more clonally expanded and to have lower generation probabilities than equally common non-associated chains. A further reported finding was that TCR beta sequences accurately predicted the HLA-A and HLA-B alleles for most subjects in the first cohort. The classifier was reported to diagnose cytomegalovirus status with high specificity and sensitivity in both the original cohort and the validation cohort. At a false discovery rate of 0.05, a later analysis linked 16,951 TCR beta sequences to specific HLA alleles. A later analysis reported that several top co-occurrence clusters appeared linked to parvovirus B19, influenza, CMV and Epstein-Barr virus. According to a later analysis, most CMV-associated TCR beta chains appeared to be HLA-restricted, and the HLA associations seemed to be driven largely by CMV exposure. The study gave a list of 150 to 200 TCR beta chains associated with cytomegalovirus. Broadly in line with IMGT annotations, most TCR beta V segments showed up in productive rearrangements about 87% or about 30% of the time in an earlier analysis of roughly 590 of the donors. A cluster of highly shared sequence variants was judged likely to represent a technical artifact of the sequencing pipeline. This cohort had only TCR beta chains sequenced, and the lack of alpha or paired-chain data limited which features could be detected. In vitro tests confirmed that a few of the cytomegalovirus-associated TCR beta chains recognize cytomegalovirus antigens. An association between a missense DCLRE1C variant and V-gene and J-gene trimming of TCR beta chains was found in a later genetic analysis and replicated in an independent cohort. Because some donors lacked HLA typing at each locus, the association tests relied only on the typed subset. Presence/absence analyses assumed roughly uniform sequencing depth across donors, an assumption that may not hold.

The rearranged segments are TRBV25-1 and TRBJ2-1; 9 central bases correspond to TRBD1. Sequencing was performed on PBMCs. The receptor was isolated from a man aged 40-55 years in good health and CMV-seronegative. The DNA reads TGTGCCGGCCAAACAGGGGGCAGTGAGCAGTTCTTC. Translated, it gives CAGQTGGSEQFF.